The sequence of this T cell receptor (beta chain) was determined in a study of blood T cell repertoires in COVID-19 (dated by TCRdb to about 2020). General notes on the study: Samples from collaborators originated in the United States, Italy and Spain and spanned both the acute and convalescent phases of COVID-19. The material from the prospective study consisted of cDNA or gDNA derived from T cells, B-cell-depleted T cells, or PBMCs. Deeply sampled blood TCRbeta repertoires from subjects exposed to, actively infected with, or recovered from COVID-19 were included in the dataset. The repertoires were released in a freely available public database meant as a resource for research on the immune response to SARS-CoV-2. The samples were drawn from two sources: the first 160 participants of the ongoing ImmuneRACE study, and 1,000 to 1,500 subjects contributed by 6 global collaborators. The sample metadata nearly always contained a de-identified subject ID, COVID-19 status, age in years and sex. Where available, HLA class I and class II types were taken from metadata supplied by the sample provider and were not determined by assay-based typing.

TCRbeta CDR3 regions were amplified from genomic DNA using the immunoSEQ Assay, a bias-controlled multiplex PCR. The study's processing was this. Within the assay, amplification of reference gene primers was used to estimate how many nucleated cells each sample contained. Sequence reads were collapsed and filtered to measure the absolute abundance of every unique TCRbeta CDR3 rearrangement. Productive Simpson clonality was computed per sample as the square root of Simpson's diversity index over productive rearrangements. What TCRdb holds here is the immuneACCESS table cut down to in-frame rearrangements. Part of the clones is not present; checked against another copy, under half of the missing clones reflect an unresolved V gene, and the others are unexplained. The V and J calls and clone size are taken from that table; D and trimming were inferred from the DNA. The sample table lists roughly 160,000 clones, 84% of them with a count of one. Together, the top ten hold approximately 10% of the sample.

General findings and caveats noted by the study authors: The quantity of clinical and demographic metadata differed by source and by participant and was supplied without curation.

Collaborating institutions collected whole blood in K2EDTA tubes following their own protocols. For TCRbeta analysis, collaborators shipped samples as frozen whole blood, isolated PBMCs, or DNA extracted from either of those sample types. A note on this clone: There is no known antigen for this receptor. No base-level quality is on record; no much larger clone is a single base apart.

The sample taken for sequencing was peripheral blood. This sequence originates from a man between 65 and 80 years old with active or convalescent COVID-19.

CDR3 sequence: CASRATYTGELFF. The DNA sequence follows: TGTGCCAGCAGGGCGACTTACACCGGGGAGCTGTTTTTT. This sequence uses TRBV7-7 and TRBJ2-2; the D gene assignment is ambiguous. From cysteine to phenylalanine, the CDR3 is 13 amino acids long. The sequence is cut down to CDR3 DNA, 39 bases in frame from base 1. The junction carries 8 bases between V and J, which are trimmed by 6 bases and 3 bases respectively. CDR1 and CDR2, looked up from the germline V gene (reference sequence), are SSHAT and FNYEAQ.